The 11 T cell receptor beta chains listed next were all sequenced from one sample in a study of early T cells in non-severe SARS-CoV-2 infection. TCRdb analysed the 5' RACE reads with MiXCR anew, one entry per CDR3 protein. The data show over 45,000 distinct CDR3 sequences, around 8.3% seen once. The sample consisted of whole blood, taken at baseline. Receptors were obtained from an adult who was a healthcare worker with PCR-confirmed SARS-CoV-2 infection or an uninfected control (not recorded which).

As regards this clonotype: With a much larger clone just one base away, this may be a read error. This sequence joins TRBV30 and TRBJ1-1; 7 bases agree with TRBD1. The germline V gene has CDR1 GTSNPN and CDR2 SVGIG (reference sequence). CDR3 length equals 15 residues. V lost 1 base and J lost 6; bases outside the gene matches: 11. CDR3 DNA: TGTGCCTGGAGTGCCCCGGACAGGAAGGTGGCTGAAGCTTTCTTT. Its translation: CAWSAPDRKVAEAFF. Drawing the rest from reference TRBV30 and TRBJ1-1, the complete variable domain is SQTIHQWPATLVQPVGSPLSLECTVEGTSNPNLYWYRQAAGRGLQLLFYSVGIGQISSEVPQNLSASRPQDRQFILSSKKLLLSDSGFYLCAWSAPDRKVAEAFFGQGTRLTVV.

The sample holds a few counts of this clonotype. The chain combines TRBV7-2 with TRBJ1-3; no definite D call. CDR1 is SGHTA and CDR2 is FQGNSA in the germline V gene. The CDR3 loop spans 15 amino acids. V was trimmed by 2 bases and J by 4 bases, leaving 12 bases between them. Written as DNA, the CDR3 is TGTGCCAGCAGCTTAAGCCAGGCCTCCGGAAACACCATATATTTT. It encodes CASSLSQASGNTIYF.

This clonotype was recorded a few times. V and J are TRBV27 and TRBJ2-7; D unresolved. The CDR3 sequence is 15 residues long. Germline CDR1 reads MNHEY; CDR2 reads SMNVEV (reference sequence). V was clipped by 0 bases and J by 4 bases, with 13 bases between them. The CDR3 DNA sequence: TGTGCCAGCAGTTTATCTTTGGGAACCCCTTACGAGCAGTACTTC. Its protein product is CASSLSLGTPYEQYF.

This clonotype was found a few times. The chain carries TRBV20-1 and TRBJ1-5; no definite D call. V gave up 7 bases and J gave up 2 bases, with 3 bases separating them. The CDR3 spans 10 residues. Germline CDR1 DFQATT, CDR2 SNEGSKA (reference sequence). The CDR3 nucleotides read TGCAGTGTAGGCAATCAGCCCCAGCATTTT. This encodes CSVGNQPQHF.

This clonotype turned up a few times. This rearrangement joins TRBV5-6 to TRBJ2-7, with D hard to call. Between the trimmed V and J ends, which lost 2 bases and 3 bases, there was a span of 15 bases. The CDR3 spans 15 residues. In germline, CDR1 is SGHDT, CDR2 YYEEEE. CDR3 sequence reads: CASSFSFSSYYEQYF. Written as DNA, the CDR3 is TGTGCCAGCAGCTTCTCGTTTTCCAGCTACTACGAGCAGTACTTC.

V gene TRBV7-2 combines with J gene TRBJ1-1; D may be TRBD1 (6 bases). This CDR3 contains 13 residues. Germline V gene sequence: CDR1 SGHTA, CDR2 FQGNSA. V was shortened by 6 bases and J by 1 base, with 9 bases between the two germline ends. In DNA form, the CDR3 reads TGTGCCAGCAGTACACAGGGGAACACTGAAGCTTTCTTT. Protein product: CASSTQGNTEAFF.

The sample holds many counts of this clonotype. The V call is TRBV16, the J call TRBJ1-1; D perhaps matches TRBD1 (5 bases). The V and J ends lost 0 bases and 5 bases respectively, with 10 bases between them. The CDR3 contains 14 residues. Germline lookup yields CDR1 KGHSY and CDR2 FQNENV. As DNA, the CDR3 is TGTGCCAGCAGCCAATCCATTGGGGGGACTGAAGCTTTCTTT. Its translation is CASSQSIGGTEAFF.

This clonotype was seen a handful of times. The V call is TRBV6-2 or TRBV6-3, the J call TRBJ2-7, with TRBD1 as a possible D gene (5 bases). The V gene lost 5 bases and the J gene lost 6 bases, with 14 bases spanning the gap. This CDR3 region has 13 residues. CDR1 and CDR2 (germline): MNHEY, SVGEGT. CDR3 in DNA: TGTGCCAGCAGTCCAGGGCCTTCATCCGAGCAGTACTTC. This encodes CASSPGPSSEQYF.

This clonotype came up a few times. V is TRBV30 and J is TRBJ1-1; D may be TRBD1 (6 bases). The ends were cut back, 5 bases at V and 1 base at J, with 8 bases in the middle. Germline assignment: CDR1 GTSNPN and CDR2 SVGIG (reference sequence). There are 12 residues in the CDR3. The CDR3 spells CAWDRTNTEAFF. In DNA, the CDR3 is TGTGCCTGGGACAGGACGAACACTGAAGCTTTCTTT.

The sample holds a few counts of this clonotype. The chain couples TRBV20-1 to TRBJ1-2; 8 bases line up with TRBD1. After removal of 0 bases from V and 4 bases from J, the junction contained 13 bases not matched to a gene. Germline-derived CDR1 and CDR2 are DFQATT and SNEGSKA (reference sequence). The CDR3 totals 17 residues. Here the CDR3 DNA reads TGCAGTGCTAGAGATTACGGACAGGGAGGCGGGAGCTATGGCTACACCTTC. This encodes CSARDYGQGGGSYGYTF.

This clonotype counts as medium-sized. V gene TRBV27 combines with J gene TRBJ2-2; 7 bases line up with TRBD1. The V gene's germline CDR1 is MNHEY and CDR2 SMNVEV (reference sequence). Trimming took 7 bases from V and 1 from J; bases not matched to a gene: 9. The CDR3 sequence is 16 residues long. The CDR3: CASTPGTVLNTGELFF. The CDR3, as DNA: TGTGCCAGCACCCCTGGGACAGTTTTGAACACCGGGGAGCTGTTTTTT.